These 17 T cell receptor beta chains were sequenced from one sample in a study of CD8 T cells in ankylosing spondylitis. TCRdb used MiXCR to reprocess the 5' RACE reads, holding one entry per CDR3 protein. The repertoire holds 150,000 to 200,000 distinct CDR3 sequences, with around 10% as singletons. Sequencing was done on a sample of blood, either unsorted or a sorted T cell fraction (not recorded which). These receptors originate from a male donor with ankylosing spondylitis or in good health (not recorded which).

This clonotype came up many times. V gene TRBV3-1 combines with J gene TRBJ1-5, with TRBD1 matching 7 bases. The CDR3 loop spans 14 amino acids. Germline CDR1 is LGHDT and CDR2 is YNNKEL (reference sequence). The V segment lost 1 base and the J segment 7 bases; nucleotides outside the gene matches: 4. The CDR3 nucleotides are TGTGCCAGCAGCCAAGTAGGGGGCCGACAGCCCCAGCATTTT. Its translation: CASSQVGGRQPQHF.

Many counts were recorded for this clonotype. CDR3 sequence (DNA): TGTGCCAGCAGTTTATCTTCAGAGCGGCCCCAGCATTTT. It specifies CASSLSSERPQHF. The chain joins TRBV27 to TRBJ1-5; D is unresolved. The CDR3 has 13 residues. V was shortened by 0 bases and J by 9 bases, with 9 bases between the two germline ends. Germline CDR1 and CDR2: MNHEY and SMNVEV (reference sequence).

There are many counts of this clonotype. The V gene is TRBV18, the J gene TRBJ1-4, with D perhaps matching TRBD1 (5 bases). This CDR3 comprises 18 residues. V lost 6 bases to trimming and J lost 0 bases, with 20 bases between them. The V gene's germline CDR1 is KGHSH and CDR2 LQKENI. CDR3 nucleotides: TGTGCCAGCTCGCCAGGAAGAGAGGGGATTGCAACTAATGAAAAACTGTTTTTT. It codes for CASSPGREGIATNEKLFF.

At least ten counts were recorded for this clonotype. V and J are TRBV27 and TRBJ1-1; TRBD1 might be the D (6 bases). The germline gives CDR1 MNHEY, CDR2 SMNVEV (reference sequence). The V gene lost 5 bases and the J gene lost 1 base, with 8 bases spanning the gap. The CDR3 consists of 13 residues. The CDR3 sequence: CASSVQGNTEAFF. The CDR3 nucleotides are TGTGCCAGCAGTGTACAGGGGAACACTGAAGCTTTCTTT.

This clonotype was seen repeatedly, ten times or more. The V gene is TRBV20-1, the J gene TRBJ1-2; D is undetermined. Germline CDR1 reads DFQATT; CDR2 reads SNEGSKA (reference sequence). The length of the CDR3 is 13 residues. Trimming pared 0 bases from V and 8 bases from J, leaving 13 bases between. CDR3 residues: CSARDVSHWGYTF. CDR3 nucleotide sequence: TGCAGTGCTAGAGATGTCAGCCACTGGGGCTACACCTTC.

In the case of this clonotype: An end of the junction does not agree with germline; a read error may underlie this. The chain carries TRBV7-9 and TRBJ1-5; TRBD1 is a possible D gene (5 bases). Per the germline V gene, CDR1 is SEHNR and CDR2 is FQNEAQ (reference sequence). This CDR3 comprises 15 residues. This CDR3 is CVSSLGTATDQPQHF. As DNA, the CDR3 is TGTGTCAGCAGCTTAGGGACGGCGACTGATCAGCCCCAGCATTTT.

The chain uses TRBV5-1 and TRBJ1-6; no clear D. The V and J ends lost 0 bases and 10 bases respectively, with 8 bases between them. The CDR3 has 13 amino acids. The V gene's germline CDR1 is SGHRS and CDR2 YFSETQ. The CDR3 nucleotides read TGCGCCAGCAGCTTGGAGGCAACCTCACCCCTCCACTTT. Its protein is CASSLEATSPLHF.

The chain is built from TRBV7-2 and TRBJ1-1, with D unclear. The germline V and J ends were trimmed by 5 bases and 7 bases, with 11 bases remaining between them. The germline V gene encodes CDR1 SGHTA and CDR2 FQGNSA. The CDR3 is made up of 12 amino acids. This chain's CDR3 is CASSPRGGEAFF. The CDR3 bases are TGTGCCAGCAGCCCCCGAGGAGGTGAAGCTTTCTTT.

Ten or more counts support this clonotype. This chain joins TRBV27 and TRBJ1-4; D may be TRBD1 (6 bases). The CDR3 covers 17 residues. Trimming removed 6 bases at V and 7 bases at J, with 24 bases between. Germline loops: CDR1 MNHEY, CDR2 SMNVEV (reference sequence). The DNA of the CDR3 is TGTGCCAGCAGAATTAGGGGGACAAACGCCGGGAGTGAAAAACTGTTTTTT. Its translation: CASRIRGTNAGSEKLFF.

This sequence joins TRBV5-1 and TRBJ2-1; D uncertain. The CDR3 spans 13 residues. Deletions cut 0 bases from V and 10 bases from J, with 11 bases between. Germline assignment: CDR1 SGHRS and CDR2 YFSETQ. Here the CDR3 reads CASSLAGLEEQFF. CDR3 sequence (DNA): TGCGCCAGCAGCTTGGCCGGGCTAGAGGAGCAGTTCTTC.

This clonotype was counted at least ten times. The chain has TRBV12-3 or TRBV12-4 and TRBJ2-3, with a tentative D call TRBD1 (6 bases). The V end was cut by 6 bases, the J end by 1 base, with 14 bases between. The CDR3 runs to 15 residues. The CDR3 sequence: CASSLDSLGTDTQYF. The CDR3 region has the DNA TGTGCCAGCAGCCTGGACAGTCTAGGCACAGATACGCAGTATTTT.

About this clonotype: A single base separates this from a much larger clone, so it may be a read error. This CDR3 is CASSLYATGLTFF. The DNA for the CDR3 is TGTGCCAGCAGCTTATACGCGACAGGGTTGACTTTCTTT. The chain links TRBV7-2 to TRBJ1-1, with 7 bases fitting TRBD1. There are 13 residues in the CDR3. After removal of 2 bases from V and 12 bases from J, the junction contained 9 bases not matched to a gene. CDR1 SGHTA and CDR2 FQGNSA come from the germline V gene.

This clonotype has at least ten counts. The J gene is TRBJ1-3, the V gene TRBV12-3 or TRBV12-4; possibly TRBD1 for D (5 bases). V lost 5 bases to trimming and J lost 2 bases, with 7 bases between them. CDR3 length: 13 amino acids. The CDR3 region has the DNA TGTGCCAGCAGTCGGGGCGCTGGAAACACCATATATTTT. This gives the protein CASSRGAGNTIYF.

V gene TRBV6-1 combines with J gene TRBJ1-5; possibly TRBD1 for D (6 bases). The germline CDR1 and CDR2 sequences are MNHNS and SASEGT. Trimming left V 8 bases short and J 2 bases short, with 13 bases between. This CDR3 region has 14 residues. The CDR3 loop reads CASLTGTGNQPQHF. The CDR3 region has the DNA TGTGCCAGCCTCACAGGGACCGGCAATCAGCCCCAGCATTTT.

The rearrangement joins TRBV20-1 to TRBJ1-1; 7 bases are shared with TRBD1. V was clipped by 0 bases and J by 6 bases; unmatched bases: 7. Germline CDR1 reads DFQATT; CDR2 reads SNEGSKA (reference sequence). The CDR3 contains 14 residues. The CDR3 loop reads CSARDKRQGPEAFF. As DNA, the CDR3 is TGCAGTGCTAGAGATAAAAGACAGGGCCCTGAAGCTTTCTTT.

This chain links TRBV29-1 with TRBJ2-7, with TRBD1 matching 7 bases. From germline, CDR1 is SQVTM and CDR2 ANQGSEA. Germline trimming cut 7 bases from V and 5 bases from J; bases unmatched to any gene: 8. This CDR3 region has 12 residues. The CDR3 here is CSAGRDSDEQYF. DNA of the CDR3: TGCAGCGCCGGCAGGGACAGCGACGAGCAGTACTTC.

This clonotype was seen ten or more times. CDR3: CASNKGAQRNTGELFF. The CDR3 region has the DNA TGTGCCAGCAATAAAGGGGCTCAGCGGAACACCGGGGAGCTGTTTTTT. The chain links TRBV6-1 to TRBJ2-2, with a possible D match to TRBD1 (5 bases). The germline CDR1 and CDR2 sequences are MNHNS and SASEGT. V was cut by 7 bases and J by 1 base, with 16 bases left in between. CDR3 length equals 16 residues.